A selection of T cell receptor beta chains follows, all from one sample in a study of blood T cell repertoires in COVID-19. Profiled with immunoSEQ multiplex PCR; TCRdb holds only in-frame clones, not every one. The table records some 210,000 clones, around 90% of them present only once. The sequenced sample was peripheral blood. Every receptor here comes from a man aged 30 to 39 with acute or convalescent COVID-19. The CDR3 runs from the conserved cysteine through the conserved F or W. The D gene is left open where the match is weak. The size field is filled for only some rows; it gives once, few, many or a size class.

v_gene,j_gene,abundance,d_gene,CDR3nt,CDR3aa
TRBV5-1,TRBJ2-2,NA,NA,TGCGCCAGCAGCTACCCTTCAGGGGCCGGGGAGCTGTTTTTT,CASSYPSGAGELFF
TRBV19,TRBJ1-2,NA,NA,TGTGCCAGTAGTATCCGGGATACTAACTATGGCTACACCTTC,CASSIRDTNYGYTF
TRBV27,TRBJ1-2,NA,TRBD1,TGTGCCAGCAGTTGGGACAGGGCGGATAGCTATGGCTACACCTTC,CASSWDRADSYGYTF
TRBV5-1,TRBJ1-5,NA,NA,TGCGCCAGCAGCTTGGATGGCAGGGGTACGAGCAATCAGCCCCAGCATTTT,CASSLDGRGTSNQPQHF
TRBV29-1,TRBJ2-1,NA,TRBD1,TGCAGCGTAGCGGGACAGGGGAACTACAATGAGCAGTTCTTC,CSVAGQGNYNEQFF
TRBV11-3,TRBJ2-1,NA,TRBD2,TGTGCCAGCAGCTTAGTTCGGGAGGCCTCGCAGTTCTTC,CASSLVREASQFF
TRBV20-1,TRBJ2-1,NA,NA,TGCAGTGCCGTGTACAATGAGCAGTTCTTC,CSAVYNEQFF
TRBV2,TRBJ1-5,NA,NA,TGTGCCAGCAGTGTTGAGACACCAGTGAATCAGCCCCAGCATTTT,CASSVETPVNQPQHF
TRBV11-2,TRBJ2-1,NA,TRBD2,TGTGCCAGCAGCTCCGGACTAGCGGGAGCGAATGAGCAGTTCTTC,CASSSGLAGANEQFF
TRBV5-5,TRBJ2-7,NA,TRBD2,TGTGCCAGCAGCTTGGTAGGTGGGAGGGCCTCTAGCGAGCAGTACTTC,CASSLVGGRASSEQYF
TRBV28,TRBJ2-7,many,TRBD1,TGTGCCAGCAGCCGTACAGGGGGTCTATACGAGCAGTACTTC,CASSRTGGLYEQYF
TRBV28,TRBJ1-3,NA,NA,TGTGCCAGCAGTGGAGCGTTTAGAAACGGGGACACCATATATTTT,CASSGAFRNGDTIYF
TRBV5-1,TRBJ2-7,NA,TRBD2,TGCGCCAGCAGCTTGGCTACTAGCGGGGGATACGAGCAGTACTTC,CASSLATSGGYEQYF
TRBV11-2,TRBJ2-7,few,TRBD1,TGTGCCAGCAAGAAGACAGGGGGGGACTCCTACGAGCAGTACTTC,CASKKTGGDSYEQYF
TRBV5-4,TRBJ2-1,NA,TRBD2,TGTGCCAGCAGCTTGGGGGGACTAGCGGGGCCCTACAATGAGCAGTTCTTC,CASSLGGLAGPYNEQFF
TRBV11-1,TRBJ2-2,NA,NA,TGTGCCAGCAGCTTCCAGGGGAACACCGGGGAGCTGTTTTTT,CASSFQGNTGELFF